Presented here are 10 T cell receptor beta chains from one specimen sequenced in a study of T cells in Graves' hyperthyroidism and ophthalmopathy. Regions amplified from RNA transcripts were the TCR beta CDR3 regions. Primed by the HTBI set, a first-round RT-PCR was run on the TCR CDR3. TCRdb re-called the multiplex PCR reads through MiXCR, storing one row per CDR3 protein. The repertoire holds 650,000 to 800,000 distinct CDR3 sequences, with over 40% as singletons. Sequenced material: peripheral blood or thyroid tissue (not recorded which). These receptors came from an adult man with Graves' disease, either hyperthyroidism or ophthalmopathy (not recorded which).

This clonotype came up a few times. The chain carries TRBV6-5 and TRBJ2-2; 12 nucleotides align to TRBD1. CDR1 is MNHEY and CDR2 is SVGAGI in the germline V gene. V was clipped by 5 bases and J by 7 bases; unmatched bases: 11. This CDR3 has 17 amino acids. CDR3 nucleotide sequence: TGTGCCAGCAGTCTCCCCTCGGGACAGGGGGCGGGCGGGGAGCTGTTTTTT. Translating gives CASSLPSGQGAGGELFF.

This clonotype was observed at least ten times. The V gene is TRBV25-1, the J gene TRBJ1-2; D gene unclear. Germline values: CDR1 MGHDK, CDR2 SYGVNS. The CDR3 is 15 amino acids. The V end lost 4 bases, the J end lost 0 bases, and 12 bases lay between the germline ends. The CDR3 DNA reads TGTGCCAGCAGTGGAGCGGGAGGCTCTAACTATGGCTACACCTTC. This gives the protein CASSGAGGSNYGYTF.

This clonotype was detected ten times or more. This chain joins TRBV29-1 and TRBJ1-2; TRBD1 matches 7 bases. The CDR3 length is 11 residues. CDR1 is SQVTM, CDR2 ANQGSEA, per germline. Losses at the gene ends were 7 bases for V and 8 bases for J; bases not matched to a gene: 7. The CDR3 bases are TGCAGCGCGGAACAGGGGAACGGCTACACCTTC. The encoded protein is CSAEQGNGYTF.

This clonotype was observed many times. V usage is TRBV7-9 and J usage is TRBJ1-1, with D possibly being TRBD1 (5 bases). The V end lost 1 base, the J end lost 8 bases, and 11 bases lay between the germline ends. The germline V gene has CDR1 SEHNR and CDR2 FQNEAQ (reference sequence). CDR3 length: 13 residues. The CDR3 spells CASSLVAGSEAFF. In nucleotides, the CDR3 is TGTGCCAGCAGCTTAGTAGCAGGGTCCGAAGCTTTCTTT. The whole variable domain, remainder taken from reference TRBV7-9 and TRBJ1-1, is DTGVSQNPRHKITKRGQNVTFRCDPISEHNRLYWYRQTLGQGPEFLTYFQNEAQLEKSRLLSDRFSAERPKGSFSTLEIQRTEQGDSAMYLCASSLVAGSEAFFGQGTRLTVV.

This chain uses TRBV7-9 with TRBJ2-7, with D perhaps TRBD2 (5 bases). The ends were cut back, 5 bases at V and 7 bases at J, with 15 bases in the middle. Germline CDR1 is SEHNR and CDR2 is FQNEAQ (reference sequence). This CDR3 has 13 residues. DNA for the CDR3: TGTGCCAGCAGCCAAGAGGCGGGTGAAGAGCAGTACTTC. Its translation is CASSQEAGEEQYF.

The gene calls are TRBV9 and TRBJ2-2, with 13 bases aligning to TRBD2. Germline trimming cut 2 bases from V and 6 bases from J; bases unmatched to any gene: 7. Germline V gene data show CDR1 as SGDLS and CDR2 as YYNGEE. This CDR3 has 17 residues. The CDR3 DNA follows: TGTGCCAGCAGCGTCGGGGGGACTAGCGGGATTCCCGGGGAGCTGTTTTTT. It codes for CASSVGGTSGIPGELFF.

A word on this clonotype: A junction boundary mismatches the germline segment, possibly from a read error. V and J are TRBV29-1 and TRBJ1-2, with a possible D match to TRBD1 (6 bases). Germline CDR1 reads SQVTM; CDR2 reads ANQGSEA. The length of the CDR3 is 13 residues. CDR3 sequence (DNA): TGCAGCGTTGATTCAGGGGTGGTCTATAGCTACACTTTC. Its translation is CSVDSGVVYSYTF.

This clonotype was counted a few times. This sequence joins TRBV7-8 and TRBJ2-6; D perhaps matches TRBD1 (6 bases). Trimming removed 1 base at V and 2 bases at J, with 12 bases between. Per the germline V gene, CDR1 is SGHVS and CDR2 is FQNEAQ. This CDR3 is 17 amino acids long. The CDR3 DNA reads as TGTGCCAGCAGCTTAGATGACAGGCCTACTGGGGCCAACGTCCTGACTTTC. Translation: CASSLDDRPTGANVLTF. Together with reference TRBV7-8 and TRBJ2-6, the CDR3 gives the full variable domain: GAGVSQSPRYKVAKRGQDVALRCDPISGHVSLFWYQQALGQGPEFLTYFQNEAQLDKSGLPSDRFFAERPEGSVSTLKIQRTQQEDSAVYLCASSLDDRPTGANVLTFGAGSRLTVL.

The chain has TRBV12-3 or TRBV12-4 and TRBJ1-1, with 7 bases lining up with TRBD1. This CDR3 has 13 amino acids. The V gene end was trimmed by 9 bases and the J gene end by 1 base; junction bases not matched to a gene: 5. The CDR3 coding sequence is TGTGCCAGTAGGGACAGCCAGAACACTGAAGCTTTCTTT. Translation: CASRDSQNTEAFF.

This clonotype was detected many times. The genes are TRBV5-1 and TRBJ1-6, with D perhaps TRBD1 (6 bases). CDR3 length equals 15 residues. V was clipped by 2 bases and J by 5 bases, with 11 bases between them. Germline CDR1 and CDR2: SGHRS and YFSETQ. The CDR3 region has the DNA TGCGCCAGCAGCTTAGGGGGACGGAATAATTCACCCCTCCACTTT. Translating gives CASSLGGRNNSPLHF.